Below are 4 T cell receptor beta chains sequenced from a single sample in a study of blood T cell repertoires in COVID-19. This table comes from immunoSEQ multiplex PCR, and its TCRdb copy is limited to in-frame clones, with some not included. The table shows under 300,000 clones, with more than 85% occurring only once. Sample: peripheral blood. These receptors were collected from a woman aged 70-85 years with active or convalescent COVID-19.

The V gene is TRBV7-3, the J gene TRBJ1-6; unclear D gene. The V end lost 3 bases, the J end lost 0 bases, and 6 bases lay between the germline ends. Per the germline V gene, CDR1 is SGHTA and CDR2 is FQGTGA. The CDR3 is 15 residues long. The CDR3 sequence is CASSLSSSYNSPLHF. CDR3 nucleotide sequence: TGTGCCAGCAGCTTGTCCAGCTCCTATAATTCACCCCTCCACTTT.

The chain joins TRBV6-6 to TRBJ2-5; 8 bases line up with TRBD1. Trimming removed 2 bases from V and 5 bases from J; junction bases left unmatched: 7. The CDR3 extends over 15 amino acids. Germline V gives CDR1 MNHNY, CDR2 SVGAGI (reference sequence). The CDR3 nucleotides are TGTGCCAGCAGTTACAGCAGGGGGCTGGGGGAGACCCAGTACTTC. It yields the protein CASSYSRGLGETQYF.

This chain joins TRBV7-8 and TRBJ1-2, with D possibly being TRBD1 (5 bases). CDR1 is SGHVS and CDR2 is FQNEAQ in the germline V gene. The CDR3 spans 15 residues. V lost 4 bases, J lost 4 bases, and 16 bases lay in between. The CDR3 DNA sequence: TGTGCCAGCAGCTCAAAGGTCAGGGTGGGCTATGGCTACACCTTC. Its protein is CASSSKVRVGYGYTF. The variable domain in full, completed from reference TRBV7-8 and TRBJ1-2, reads GAGVSQSPRYKVAKRGQDVALRCDPISGHVSLFWYQQALGQGPEFLTYFQNEAQLDKSGLPSDRFFAERPEGSVSTLKIQRTQQEDSAVYLCASSSKVRVGYGYTFGSGTRLTVV.

The sample holds one count of this clone. This chain links TRBV25-1 with TRBJ1-5, with 9 nucleotides matching TRBD1. Per germline, CDR1 MGHDK and CDR2 SYGVNS. J was trimmed by 6 bases and V by 1 base; bases with no gene match: 1. CDR3 length equals 14 residues. DNA of the CDR3: TGTGCCAGCAGTGAATGGGGACAGGGTCAGCCCCAGCATTTT. Translated, it gives CASSEWGQGQPQHF.